The 6 T cell receptor beta chains listed next were all sequenced from one sample in a study of shared clonotypes between healthy human individuals. Sequencing was performed with immunoSEQ multiplex PCR; in TCRdb, only in-frame clones are kept and a portion is missing. The data hold about 1 million clones, with 75% observed a single time. The sequenced sample consisted of memory CD4+ T cells sorted from blood. Subset described: CD45RA-negative fraction. The receptors were sampled from a man aged 18 to 29 in good health.

This clone occurred many times. Other DNA sequences in this sample translate to the same CDR3. The V gene is TRBV5-1, the J gene TRBJ2-3; TRBD1 might be the D (6 bases). The germline V gene has CDR1 SGHRS and CDR2 YFSETQ. This CDR3 is built from 15 residues. V was clipped by 0 bases and J by 4 bases, with 12 bases between them. The chain's CDR3 is CASSLEQGGADTQYF. DNA for the CDR3: TGCGCCAGCAGCTTGGAACAGGGTGGCGCAGATACGCAGTATTTT.

The chain joins TRBV10-3 to TRBJ2-2, with D tentatively TRBD1 (8 bases). Germline CDR1 and CDR2: ENHRY and SYGVKD. Trimming took 10 bases from V and 3 from J, leaving 15 bases between them. This CDR3 is 14 amino acids long. CDR3 loop: CATGGQDDTGELFF. CDR3 DNA sequence: TGTGCCACGGGGGGACAGGACGACACCGGGGAGCTGTTTTTT.

V gene TRBV6-1 combines with J gene TRBJ2-7; 12 bases line up with TRBD2. The CDR3 contains 18 residues. Germline values: CDR1 MNHNS, CDR2 SASEGT. J lost 0 bases, V lost 4 bases, and 10 bases had no gene match. The CDR3 DNA reads as TGTGCCAGCAGTGCAACTTGGACTAGCGGGATTTTCTCCTACGAGCAGTACTTC. The encoded protein is CASSATWTSGIFSYEQYF.

The rearrangement joins TRBV30 to TRBJ1-6, with D maybe TRBD1 (5 bases). Germline loops: CDR1 GTSNPN, CDR2 SVGIG (reference sequence). V was shortened by 3 bases and J by 4 bases, with 16 bases between the two germline ends. The CDR3 extends over 16 amino acids. CDR3 in amino acids: CAWSTVRGGYNSPLHF. The CDR3 nucleotides read TGTGCCTGGAGCACGGTGAGGGGAGGTTATAATTCACCCCTCCACTTT.

This clone has just a few counts. Other nucleotide sequences from this sample produce the same CDR3. DNA of the CDR3: TGTGCCAGCAGCTTAGGGGTGGGTGAGCAGTTCTTC. Translated, it gives CASSLGVGEQFF. The rearrangement uses TRBV7-2 and TRBJ2-1; unclear D gene. From germline, CDR1 is SGHTA and CDR2 FQGNSA. There are 12 residues in the CDR3. V was pared by 1 base and J by 9 bases, with 7 bases between.

This clone was counted between two and nine times. V and J are TRBV11-2 and TRBJ1-6; 8 positions agree with TRBD1. The germline V gene has CDR1 SGHAT and CDR2 FQNNGV. The CDR3 runs to 14 residues. Trimming at V came to 5 bases and at J to 5 bases, leaving 2 bases not matched to a gene. CDR3 protein: CASSETGDNSPLHF. The CDR3 DNA reads as TGTGCCAGCAGCGAGACAGGGGATAATTCACCCCTCCACTTT.